This TCR beta chain was observed in a study of OX40 agonist ivuxolimab in advanced cancers. Points from the study as a whole: Some patients who did not respond also had low normalized T-cell clonal expansion.

The table came from immunoSEQ multiplex PCR; TCRdb's copy has only in-frame clones and leaves some out. The table shows around 69,000 clones, with 75% to 90% occurring only once. Worth noting for this clone: Its antigen is not identified.

V shed 0 bases and J shed 4 bases, with 15 bases lying between them. Germline assignment: CDR1 GTSNPN and CDR2 SVGIG (reference sequence). This CDR3 is built from 15 residues. V is TRBV30 and J is TRBJ1-1; D ambiguous. The receptor's source is an adult with an advanced solid tumor such as melanoma, head and neck, liver or kidney cancer. The sequencing here drew on CD4+ or CD8+ T cells sorted from blood, taken in a trial of the OX40 agonist ivuxolimab. The CDR3 DNA sequence: TGTGCCTGGAGTGTGGGAGACACTTCCTCCACTGAAGCTTTCTTT. Its translation is CAWSVGDTSSTEAFF.